Listed below are T cell receptor beta chains from one sample, sequenced in a study of shared clonotypes between healthy human individuals. This table comes from immunoSEQ multiplex PCR, and its TCRdb copy is limited to in-frame clones, with some not included. The sample carries about a million clones, approximately 80% recorded once. The sequencing sample was made of memory CD4+ T cells from PBMCs. Receptor source: a man aged 18 to 29 in good health. Some clones in this sample may be carry-over from other donors' samples. Each CDR3 is given with its conserved first and last residue. Size is stated for part of the rows, as once, few or many counts, or as a class when the clone is expanded.

clone size	V gene	CDR3 protein
few	TRBV2	CASSEGAALYSNQPQHF
NA	TRBV5-1	CASSAPQGISNTEAFF
once	TRBV21-1	CASSKSPGPLGGNQPQHF
NA	TRBV5-1	CASSSPGQGALGYTF
NA	TRBV2	CASRTSVSSYNEQFF
NA	TRBV25-1	CATRGDVTYEQYF
NA	TRBV5-1	CASSLGPSGSEGPGVF
NA	TRBV5-1	CASSYGLAGGEQFF
few	TRBV30	CAWSLGVQQYF
NA	TRBV18	CASSPRGTDTQYF
NA	TRBV7-3	CASSGTGGSGANVLTF
NA	TRBV5-1	CASSSRTTSGSWNEQFF
NA	TRBV7-2	CASSGKSGAKNIQYF
NA	TRBV29-1	CSVGQGATDTQYF
NA	TRBV11-2	CASSAGGGEYGYTF
NA	TRBV10-2	CASQSLANYGYTF
NA	TRBV19	CATQLLSTGELFF
NA	TRBV18	CASSLSGTGNYGYTF
NA	TRBV29-1	CSVVGTSGSYNEQFF
many	TRBV28	CASSFYRDRGSKNIQYF
NA	TRBV5-1	CASSSRPTGEGEKLFF
NA	TRBV28	CASSSRLGLNTGELFF
NA	TRBV4-1	CASSQEGQRGSYEQYF
few	TRBV6-1	CASSEGRTGRETQYF
NA	TRBV21-1	CAFSDCQGYQPQHF
NA	TRBV5-1	CASSQVAGVDTGELFF
NA	TRBV2	CASSLAALGSNEQFF
NA	TRBV28	CASSSWDNSYEQYF
NA	TRBV7-9	CASSLTGSQETQYF
once	TRBV5-1	CASSDGTGIYEQYF